This record concerns one TCR beta chain sequence. This sample stems from a study of T cell changes during pregnancy in multiple sclerosis. The data were produced by immunoSEQ multiplex PCR, yet TCRdb's version contains in-frame clones alone and is incomplete. The sample includes about 40,000 clones, roughly 90% seen only once; the top ten take 5% to 6.5%. The length of the CDR3 is 15 residues. With V trimmed by 2 bases and J by 8 bases, 6 bases remained unmatched. CDR1 and CDR2 (germline): ENHRY, SYGVKD. This specimen consisted of CD8+ T cells from peripheral blood mononuclear cells, obtained in the third trimester of pregnancy. This chain joins TRBV10-3 and TRBJ2-1; 10 bases align to TRBD2. The sequence was obtained from a female donor with multiple sclerosis, enrolled in a pregnancy study. The CDR3 DNA reads TGTGCCATCAGTGAGAGACAGCGGGAGGGTTATGAGCAGTTCTTC. It codes for CAISERQREGYEQFF.